Included here is one T cell receptor (beta chain) sequence, with context. This sample is drawn from a study of control samples from healthy donors and cancer patients. Some clones are missing from TCRdb's copy, which holds only in-frame ones; the method was immunoSEQ multiplex PCR. The data contain fewer than 200,000 clones, 80% to 90% of them seen just once; the ten biggest clones take up 4.9%. Trimming removed 0 bases at V and 6 bases at J, with 7 bases between. From germline, CDR1 is SGDLS and CDR2 YYNGEE. The CDR3 loop spans 13 amino acids. V is TRBV9 and J is TRBJ2-1; D not resolved. The sequenced sample was blood. The sequence derives from a young woman in good health. CDR3: CASSVVRPNEQFF. CDR3 bases: TGTGCCAGCAGCGTAGTTAGACCCAATGAGCAGTTCTTC. Supplemented by reference TRBV9 and TRBJ2-1, the full variable domain reads DSGVTQTPKHLITATGQRVTLRCSPRSGDLSVYWYQQSLDQGLQFLIQYYNGEERAKGNILERFSAQQFPDLHSELNLSSLELGDSALYFCASSVVRPNEQFFGPGTRLTVL.